This T cell receptor beta chain was identified during a study of shared clonotypes between healthy human individuals. Data came from immunoSEQ multiplex PCR; TCRdb stores just in-frame clones and leaves some out. Among approximately 2,300,000 clones listed, 85% to 95% were seen once. With 4 bases clipped from V and 6 bases from J, the junction kept 4 bases outside the gene matches. CDR1 is MDHEN and CDR2 is SYDVKM in the germline V gene. The CDR3 spans 13 residues. The V call is TRBV28, the J call TRBJ1-1; 8 bases map to TRBD1. The sample consisted of naive CD4+ T cells from PBMCs. Subset denoted: CD45RA+ positively selected. This clonotype was sampled from a man aged 18 to 29 in good health. Some clones in this sample may be carry-over from other donors' samples. CDR3 sequence: CASSSTGEAEAFF. CDR3 in DNA: TGTGCCAGCAGTTCGACAGGGGAGGCTGAAGCTTTCTTT.